This entry lists 15 T cell receptor beta chains sequenced from one sample in a study of blood T cell repertoires in COVID-19 (dated by TCRdb to the early 2020s). Library prep was done by the immunoSEQ multiplex PCR assay. Here the immuneACCESS table is served through TCRdb, limited to in-frame sequences with V and J called. Missing clones are a known gap in these copies; in checked studies unresolved V genes cover under half, and the rest lacks a known reason. The sample includes some 530,000 clones, with 75% to 90% observed a single time. The leading ten clones occupy 3% to 4% of the sample. Sequenced: peripheral blood. These receptors all come from a human donor in a cohort sampled during active COVID-19.

The rearrangement joins TRBV6-2 or TRBV6-3 to TRBJ2-2, with D maybe TRBD2 (7 bases). V lost 0 bases to trimming and J lost 6 bases, with 11 bases between them. Germline lookup yields CDR1 MNHEY and CDR2 SVGEGT. There are 15 residues in the CDR3. The CDR3 loop is CASSYSSGGAGELFF. CDR3 nucleotide sequence: TGTGCCAGCAGTTACTCGTCGGGGGGCGCCGGGGAGCTGTTTTTT.

CDR3 sequence reads: CASSTGVVREQFF. The CDR3 DNA follows: TGTGCCAGCTCCACAGGGGTAGTTCGGGAGCAGTTCTTC. The chain has TRBV7-2 and TRBJ2-1; 7 nucleotides agree with TRBD1. The trim removed 8 bases at V and 10 bases at J, leaving 11 bases unmatched. CDR1 and CDR2 from the germline V gene are SGHTA and FQGNSA. The CDR3 runs 13 residues.

In DNA form, the CDR3 reads TGTGCCAGCAGCCGTCGGGGGGAGACCCAGTACTTC. This gives the protein CASSRRGETQYF. The chain combines TRBV7-2 with TRBJ2-5; D perhaps matches TRBD2 (6 bases). Germline values: CDR1 SGHTA, CDR2 FQGNSA. Trimming took 5 bases from V and 5 from J, leaving 9 bases between them. The CDR3 has 12 residues.

Comments on this clone: Sequence at one end of the junction differs from germline and may be a read error. V and J are TRBV12-3 or TRBV12-4 and TRBJ2-5; TRBD1 is a possible D gene (8 bases). The CDR3 contains 12 residues. CDR3 in amino acids: CASSTPRGTGHF. CDR3 coding DNA: TGTGCCAGCAGTACCCCGCGGGGGACAGGCCACTTC.

The chain combines TRBV5-1 with TRBJ1-2, with TRBD1 as a possible D gene (5 bases). The CDR3 spans 14 residues. V lost 3 bases and J 4 bases, leaving 13 bases between the germline ends. The germline V gene has CDR1 SGHRS and CDR2 YFSETQ. CDR3 coding DNA: TGCGCCAGCAGCTCGACGGGGGGGAGCTATGGCTACACCTTC. Residues: CASSSTGGSYGYTF. The full variable domain, rest sourced from reference TRBV5-1 and TRBJ1-2, is KAGVTQTPRYLIKTRGQQVTLSCSPISGHRSVSWYQQTPGQGLQFLFEYFSETQRNKGNFPGRFSGRQFSNSRSEMNVSTLELGDSALYLCASSSTGGSYGYTFGSGTRLTVV.

V is TRBV27 and J is TRBJ1-1; 7 bases align to TRBD1. J lost 1 base, V lost 3 bases, and 5 bases had no gene match. The CDR3 consists of 15 residues. Germline V gene sequence: CDR1 MNHEY, CDR2 SMNVEV (reference sequence). The chain's CDR3 is CASSFLNRGNTEAFF. The CDR3 DNA reads TGTGCCAGCAGTTTCCTCAACAGGGGGAACACTGAAGCTTTCTTT.

In the case of this clone: An end of the junction differs from the germline gene, which may be a read error. The chain links TRBV3-1 (or the pseudogene TRBV3-2) to TRBJ2-1, with D perhaps TRBD1 (6 bases). Germline loops: CDR1 LGHDT, CDR2 YNNKEL (reference sequence). CDR3 size: 15 residues. CDR3: CASSQDGQKNHEHFF. The CDR3 DNA reads as TGTGCCAGCAGCCAAGATGGACAGAAGAACCATGAGCATTTCTTC.

The rearrangement uses TRBV5-6 and TRBJ1-2; D is perhaps TRBD1 (6 bases). This CDR3 spans 13 amino acids. Trimming pared 4 bases from V and 6 bases from J, leaving 13 bases between. The germline CDR1 and CDR2 sequences are SGHDT and YYEEEE. This CDR3 is CASSRTANDGYTF. The CDR3 DNA reads TGTGCCAGCAGCCGGACAGCCAACGATGGCTACACCTTC.

The gene calls are TRBV4-2 and TRBJ2-3, with 12 bases that match TRBD2. The CDR3 totals 16 residues. Germline trimming cut 2 bases from V and 5 bases from J; bases unmatched to any gene: 5. In germline, CDR1 is LGHNA, CDR2 YNFKEQ. The CDR3: CASSQRLAGEVDTQYF. The CDR3 DNA follows: TGTGCCAGCAGCCAAAGACTAGCGGGAGAGGTAGATACGCAGTATTTT.

This sequence joins TRBV15 and TRBJ1-1; no clear D gene. The CDR3 totals 16 residues. Trimming took off 4 bases at V and 1 base at J, with 16 bases between the two ends. The germline CDR1 and CDR2 sequences are LNHNV and YYDKDF (reference sequence). The CDR3 coding sequence is TGTGCCACCAGCACGGCTAGAGCGAGACGGAACACTGAAGCTTTCTTT. Translating gives CATSTARARRNTEAFF.

V and J are TRBV28 and TRBJ1-4; TRBD1 aligns across 7 bases. Germline V lookup: CDR1 MDHEN, CDR2 SYDVKM. Germline trimming cut 7 bases from V and 11 bases from J; bases unmatched to any gene: 16. This CDR3 has 15 residues. CDR3 DNA sequence: TGTGCCAGCATCCCTTCAGGGGGACAGACCCTGAAACTGTTTTTT. Its protein is CASIPSGGQTLKLFF.

CDR3 loop: CASSPQGRRNTGELFF. The CDR3 coding sequence is TGTGCCAGCAGCCCCCAGGGGAGACGGAACACCGGGGAGCTGTTTTTT. The gene calls are TRBV7-8 and TRBJ2-2, with a weak D call TRBD1 (6 bases). This CDR3 has 16 amino acids. Per germline, CDR1 SGHVS and CDR2 FQNEAQ. The V and J ends lost 5 bases and 1 base respectively, with 14 bases between them. Looking up the rest from reference TRBV7-8 and TRBJ2-2 gives the full variable domain: GAGVSQSPRYKVAKRGQDVALRCDPISGHVSLFWYQQALGQGPEFLTYFQNEAQLDKSGLPSDRFFAERPEGSVSTLKIQRTQQEDSAVYLCASSPQGRRNTGELFFGEGSRLTVL.

The CDR3 region has the DNA TGTGCCAGCAGCCAAGGGGCGGGTAATCTCCAGCCCCAGCATTTT. Encoded protein: CASSQGAGNLQPQHF. The chain joins TRBV4-2 to TRBJ1-5; D gene unclear. V lost 1 base, J lost 7 bases, and 14 bases lay in between. The CDR3 is made up of 15 amino acids. Germline assignment: CDR1 LGHNA and CDR2 YNFKEQ.

The gene calls are TRBV6-5 and TRBJ1-1, with D uncertain. This CDR3 has 12 amino acids. V shed 4 bases and J shed 6 bases, with 9 bases lying between them. CDR1 and CDR2 (germline): MNHEY, SVGAGI. This CDR3 reads CASSLTGAEAFF. CDR3 coding DNA: TGTGCCAGCAGTTTAACCGGGGCTGAAGCTTTCTTT.

The chain has TRBV6-5 and TRBJ2-7, with TRBD1 matching 11 bases. Trimming took 5 bases from V and 4 from J; bases not matched to a gene: 7. The CDR3 length is 15 residues. CDR1 MNHEY and CDR2 SVGAGI come from the germline V gene. The CDR3 DNA reads TGTGCCAGCAGTAGCCGGGGACAGGGGGGATACGAGCAGTACTTC. Protein: CASSSRGQGGYEQYF.